This TCR beta chain comes out of a study of blood T cell repertoires in COVID-19. Overall study context: The United States, Italy and Spain supplied acute and convalescent COVID-19 samples. Sample material is recorded as cDNA or gDNA derived from T cells, B-cell-depleted T cells, or PBMCs.

Per the original methods: Reference gene primers were amplified, and this amplification served to estimate nucleated cell counts. The protocol was immunoSEQ multiplex PCR, while the TCRdb copy is restricted to in-frame clones and leaves out a portion. Clonal size and the V and J genes are those of that table, whereas D and trimming came from the DNA. The table lists around 270,000 clones, roughly 89% of them singletons, with approximately 1.5% in the top ten. This CDR3 spans 13 amino acids. Germline loops: CDR1 LNHDA, CDR2 SQIVND (reference sequence). Trimming cost V 11 bases and J 0 bases, with 13 bases left between them.

V usage is TRBV19 and J usage is TRBJ1-2; D is unresolved. This receptor was identified in a woman aged 40 to 49 who had recovered from COVID-19. Sequenced input: peripheral blood. In DNA form, the CDR3 reads TGTGCCGTATCCGAGTATGCTAACTATGGCTACACCTTC. This codes for CAVSEYANYGYTF.